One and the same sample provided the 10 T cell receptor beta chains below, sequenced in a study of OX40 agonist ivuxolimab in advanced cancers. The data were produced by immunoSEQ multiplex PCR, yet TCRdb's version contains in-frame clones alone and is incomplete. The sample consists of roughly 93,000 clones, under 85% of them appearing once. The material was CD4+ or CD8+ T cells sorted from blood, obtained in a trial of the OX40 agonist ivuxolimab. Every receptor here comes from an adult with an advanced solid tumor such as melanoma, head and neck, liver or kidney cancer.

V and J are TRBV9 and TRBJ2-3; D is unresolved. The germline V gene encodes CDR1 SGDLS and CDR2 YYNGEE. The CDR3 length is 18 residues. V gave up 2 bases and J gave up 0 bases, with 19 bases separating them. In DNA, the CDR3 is TGTGCCAGCAGCGTCTATTCGGCCAGCACCGAGAGCACAGATACGCAGTATTTT. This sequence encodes CASSVYSASTESTDTQYF. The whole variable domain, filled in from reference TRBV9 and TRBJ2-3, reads DSGVTQTPKHLITATGQRVTLRCSPRSGDLSVYWYQQSLDQGLQFLIQYYNGEERAKGNILERFSAQQFPDLHSELNLSSLELGDSALYFCASSVYSASTESTDTQYFGPGTRLTVL.

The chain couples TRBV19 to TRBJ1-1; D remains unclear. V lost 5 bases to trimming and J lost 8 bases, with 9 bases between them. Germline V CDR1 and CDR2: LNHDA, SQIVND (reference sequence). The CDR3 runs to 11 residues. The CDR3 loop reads CASSQGREAFF. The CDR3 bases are TGTGCCAGTAGTCAAGGGAGGGAAGCTTTCTTT.

The CDR3 sequence: CASSYSNRGPLYEQYF. The CDR3 bases are TGTGCCAGCAGTTACTCGAACAGGGGACCTTTATACGAGCAGTACTTC. This chain joins TRBV6-5 and TRBJ2-7, with 7 bases fitting TRBD1. CDR3 length equals 16 residues. Germline lookup yields CDR1 MNHEY and CDR2 SVGAGI. After removal of 0 bases from V and 4 bases from J, the junction contained 9 bases not matched to a gene.

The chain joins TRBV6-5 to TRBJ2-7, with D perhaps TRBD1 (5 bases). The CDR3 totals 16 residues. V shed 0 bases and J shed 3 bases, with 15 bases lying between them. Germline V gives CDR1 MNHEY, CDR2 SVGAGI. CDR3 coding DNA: TGTGCCAGCAGTTACTCGAGTAGGGGCCTACACTACGAGCAGTACTTC. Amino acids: CASSYSSRGLHYEQYF.

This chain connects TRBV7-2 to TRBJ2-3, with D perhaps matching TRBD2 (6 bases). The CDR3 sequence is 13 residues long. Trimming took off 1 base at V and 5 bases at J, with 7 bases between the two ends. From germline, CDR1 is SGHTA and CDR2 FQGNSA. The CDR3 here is CASSLGAGDTQYF. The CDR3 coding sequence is TGTGCCAGCAGCTTAGGAGCGGGAGATACGCAGTATTTT.

The DNA for the CDR3 is TGTGCCAGCAGACCTGGACAGGGATGGGATCAGCCCCAGCATTTT. Encoded protein: CASRPGQGWDQPQHF. The gene calls are TRBV6-5 and TRBJ1-5; 8 nucleotides align to TRBD1. V lost 6 bases and J lost 5; bases outside the gene matches: 9. The CDR3 covers 15 residues. Germline assignment: CDR1 MNHEY and CDR2 SVGAGI.

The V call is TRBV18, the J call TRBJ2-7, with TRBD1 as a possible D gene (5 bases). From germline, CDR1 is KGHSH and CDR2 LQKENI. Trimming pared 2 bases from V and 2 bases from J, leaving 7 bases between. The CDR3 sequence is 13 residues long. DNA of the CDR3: TGTGCCAGCTCACCAGACAGCACCTACGAGCAGTACTTC. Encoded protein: CASSPDSTYEQYF.

CDR3 in amino acids: CASSLAGRGDDEQFF. The CDR3 DNA is TGCGCCAGCAGCTTGGCGGGCAGGGGGGACGATGAGCAGTTCTTC. The chain carries TRBV5-1 and TRBJ2-1; D is possibly TRBD1 (7 bases). V gave up 0 bases and J gave up 8 bases, with 15 bases separating them. The CDR3 covers 15 residues. The germline V gene encodes CDR1 SGHRS and CDR2 YFSETQ. Full variable domain (rest looked up from reference TRBV5-1 and TRBJ2-1): KAGVTQTPRYLIKTRGQQVTLSCSPISGHRSVSWYQQTPGQGLQFLFEYFSETQRNKGNFPGRFSGRQFSNSRSEMNVSTLELGDSALYLCASSLAGRGDDEQFFGPGTRLTVL.

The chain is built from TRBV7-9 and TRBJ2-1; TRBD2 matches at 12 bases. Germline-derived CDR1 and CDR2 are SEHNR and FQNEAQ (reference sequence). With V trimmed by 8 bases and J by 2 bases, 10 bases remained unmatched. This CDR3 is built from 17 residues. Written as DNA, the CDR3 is TGTGCCAGCGGTACTAGCGGGGGGCCCGCTCCCTACAATGAGCAGTTCTTC. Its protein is CASGTSGGPAPYNEQFF. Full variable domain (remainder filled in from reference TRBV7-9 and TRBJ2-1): DTGVSQNPRHKITKRGQNVTFRCDPISEHNRLYWYRQTLGQGPEFLTYFQNEAQLEKSRLLSDRFSAERPKGSFSTLEIQRTEQGDSAMYLCASGTSGGPAPYNEQFFGPGTRLTVL.

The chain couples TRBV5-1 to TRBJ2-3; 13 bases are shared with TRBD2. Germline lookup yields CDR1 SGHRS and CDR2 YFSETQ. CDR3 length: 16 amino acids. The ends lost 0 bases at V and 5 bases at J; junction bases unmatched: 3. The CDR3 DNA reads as TGCGCCAGCAGCTTGGTTGGGACTAGCGGGGTAGATACGCAGTATTTT. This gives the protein CASSLVGTSGVDTQYF.